These 5 T cell receptor beta chains were all obtained from the same sample, sequenced in a study of blood T cell repertoires in COVID-19. Clones were sequenced by immunoSEQ multiplex PCR, and TCRdb holds only the in-frame ones, with some missing. The table includes under 150,000 clones, 75% to 90% detected once. The material sequenced was PBMCs or T cells enriched from blood (not recorded which). The receptors derive from a man in his fifties in a cohort exposed to, infected with or recovered from COVID-19 (not recorded which).

As regards this clone: A read error may produce the germline difference seen at one junction end. This sequence joins TRBV29-1 and TRBJ2-7; a weak D match, TRBD2 (5 bases). CDR3 length: 12 residues. Per germline, CDR1 SQVTM and CDR2 ANQGSEA. The CDR3 spells CSVGTSVYGQYF. As DNA, the CDR3 is TGCAGCGTTGGGACTTCCGTCTACGGGCAGTACTTC.

The chain recombines TRBV3-1 (or the pseudogene TRBV3-2) with TRBJ1-3; D remains ambiguous. This CDR3 contains 13 residues. CDR1 is LGHDT, CDR2 YNNKEL, per germline (reference sequence). Trimming shortened V by 2 bases and J by 3 bases, and 5 bases separated the two germline ends. As DNA, the CDR3 is TGTGCCAGCAGCCAAAATAATGGAAACACCATATATTTT. Its protein is CASSQNNGNTIYF.

This clone has only a few counts. This chain connects TRBV25-1 to TRBJ2-2; 11 nucleotides match TRBD2. The junction had 8 bases not matched to a gene; V was cut back by 4 bases and J by 1 base. CDR1 is MGHDK, CDR2 SYGVNS, per germline. CDR3 length: 18 residues. In DNA form, the CDR3 reads TGTGCCAGCAGTGCCCCCCCGGGACTAGCGGAGAACACCGGGGAGCTGTTTTTT. This translates into CASSAPPGLAENTGELFF.

The gene calls are TRBV21-1 and TRBJ1-4. TRBV21-1 counts as a pseudogene. The CDR3 extends over 10 amino acids. The CDR3 DNA reads TGTGCCAGCAGCACCCGGGATCTGTTTTTT. Protein: CASSTRDLFF.

The chain recombines TRBV5-6 with TRBJ1-6; tentatively, D is TRBD1 (6 bases). Germline V gene sequence: CDR1 SGHDT, CDR2 YYEEEE. The germline V and J ends were trimmed by 2 bases and 9 bases, with 15 bases remaining between them. This CDR3 has 15 residues. CDR3 residues: CASSLGTGLISPLHF. DNA of the CDR3: TGTGCCAGCAGCTTAGGAACAGGGTTAATTTCACCCCTCCACTTT.